The 20 T cell receptor beta chains in this list originate from one sample, sequenced in a study of blood T cell repertoires in COVID-19 (TCRdb year 2020). The library relied on the immunoSEQ multiplex PCR assay. The source is immuneACCESS, and TCRdb retained only in-frame sequences with V and J called. Part of the clones is not carried over; for the studies checked, unresolved V genes explain less than half of this, and the remainder is unexplained. Recorded for this sample are under 200,000 clones; 86% of them occurred a single time. The leading ten clones occupy 0.99% of the sample. Sequenced sample: peripheral blood. The receptors here all came from a man in his late teens or twenties with acute or convalescent COVID-19.

This sequence joins TRBV27 and TRBJ1-1; the D is unclear. Trimming took 3 bases from V and 4 from J, leaving 12 bases between them. CDR3 length equals 14 residues. Per germline, CDR1 MNHEY and CDR2 SMNVEV (reference sequence). As DNA, the CDR3 is TGTGCCAGCAGTTTTCGAGGTGTTGGCACTGAAGCTTTCTTT. This encodes CASSFRGVGTEAFF.

This sequence joins TRBV7-8 and TRBJ2-4; 8 nucleotides line up with TRBD2. This CDR3 is 15 amino acids long. The germline gives CDR1 SGHVS, CDR2 FQNEAQ. The V segment lost 4 bases and the J segment 7 bases; nucleotides outside the gene matches: 9. CDR3 sequence reads: CASSSVGPGGNIQYF. CDR3 nucleotides: TGTGCCAGCAGCTCCGTGGGCCCGGGGGGGAACATTCAGTACTTC.

The rearrangement links TRBV6-5 to TRBJ2-5; tentative D call: TRBD1 (6 bases). This CDR3 is built from 14 residues. V was clipped by 5 bases and J by 5 bases, with 15 bases between them. From germline, CDR1 is MNHEY and CDR2 SVGAGI. The CDR3 sequence is CASSHQGLRETQYF. CDR3 coding DNA: TGTGCCAGCAGTCACCAGGGGTTGAGGGAGACCCAGTACTTC.

This chain uses TRBV30 with TRBJ1-6; weak D call: TRBD1 (6 bases). Germline CDR1 and CDR2: GTSNPN and SVGIG (reference sequence). The CDR3 extends over 16 amino acids. V gave up 3 bases and J gave up 0 bases, with 12 bases separating them. The CDR3 sequence is CAWSYRENSYNSPLHF. DNA for the CDR3: TGTGCCTGGAGCTACAGGGAAAACTCCTATAATTCACCCCTCCACTTT.

J is TRBJ1-5 and V is TRBV30; D call uncertain. Trimming cost V 2 bases and J 12 bases, with 17 bases left between them. This CDR3 has 13 residues. Germline-derived CDR1 and CDR2 are GTSNPN and SVGIG (reference sequence). The CDR3 reads CAWSRSRGGDQHF. Here the CDR3 DNA reads TGTGCCTGGAGTAGGTCACGGGGAGGAGACCAGCATTTT.

This clone was counted once. V usage is TRBV5-6 and J usage is TRBJ2-7; D is possibly TRBD2 (6 bases). The V end lost 2 bases, the J end lost 1 base, and 13 bases lay between the germline ends. CDR1 is SGHDT, CDR2 YYEEEE, per germline. This CDR3 comprises 15 residues. As DNA, the CDR3 is TGTGCCAGCAGCTTCCCGTCCGGAGGGTCCTACGAGCAGTACGTC. This sequence encodes CASSFPSGGSYEQYV.

This chain connects TRBV29-1 to TRBJ2-2; 11 positions match TRBD1. Unmatched junction bases numbered 5, after V lost 7 bases and J lost 7 bases. The CDR3 sequence is 13 residues long. The germline V gene encodes CDR1 SQVTM and CDR2 ANQGSEA. The CDR3 loop reads CSAGQGASGELFF. Written as DNA, the CDR3 is TGCAGCGCCGGACAGGGGGCTAGCGGGGAGCTGTTTTTT.

This chain connects TRBV5-1 to TRBJ2-3, with TRBD2 as a possible D gene (6 bases). V was cut by 3 bases and J by 0 bases, with 14 bases left in between. The CDR3 is 16 amino acids. Germline values: CDR1 SGHRS, CDR2 YFSETQ. The CDR3 spells CASSSISGTSTDTQYF. In DNA, the CDR3 is TGCGCCAGCAGCTCGATTAGCGGTACTAGCACAGATACGCAGTATTTT.

The chain is built from TRBV19 and TRBJ2-4, with D maybe TRBD2 (5 bases). With 4 bases removed from V and 5 bases from J, the gap between germline ends came to 15 bases. The length of the CDR3 is 15 residues. Germline assignment: CDR1 LNHDA and CDR2 SQIVND (reference sequence). The CDR3 nucleotides are TGTGCCAGTAGTACCAAACACGTCGGGGAAAACATTCAGTACTTC. This translates into CASSTKHVGENIQYF.

The chain couples TRBV3-1 (or the pseudogene TRBV3-2) to TRBJ1-6; D gene unclear. The V and J ends lost 5 bases and 9 bases respectively, with 14 bases between them. The CDR3 contains 14 residues. CDR1 and CDR2 (germline): LGHDT, YNNKEL (reference sequence). CDR3 sequence: CASSDVGKGSPLHF. CDR3 sequence (DNA): TGTGCCAGCAGCGACGTCGGGAAGGGTTCACCCCTCCACTTT.

The rearrangement links TRBV3-1 (or the pseudogene TRBV3-2) to TRBJ2-5; 11 nucleotides align to TRBD2. The length of the CDR3 is 17 residues. Germline loops: CDR1 LGHDT, CDR2 YNNKEL (reference sequence). Losses at the gene ends were 0 bases for V and 5 bases for J; bases not matched to a gene: 8. CDR3 sequence: CASSQELAGDPRETQYF. As DNA, the CDR3 is TGTGCCAGCAGCCAAGAACTAGCGGGGGACCCCCGGGAGACCCAGTACTTC.

The rearrangement uses TRBV7-9 and TRBJ2-3, with 12 bases aligning to TRBD2. Germline V gives CDR1 SEHNR, CDR2 FQNEAQ (reference sequence). The CDR3 runs to 14 residues. J lost 4 bases, V lost 4 bases, and 0 bases had no gene match. The CDR3 region has the DNA TGTGCCAGCAGCTCTAGCGGGGGGGCAGATACGCAGTATTTT. Translation gives CASSSSGGADTQYF.

The chain recombines TRBV15 with TRBJ1-6; 7 bases agree with TRBD1. Germline V gene data show CDR1 as LNHNV and CDR2 as YYDKDF (reference sequence). V was pared by 1 base and J by 6 bases, with 3 bases of the junction left unmatched. This CDR3 contains 15 residues. This chain's CDR3 is CATSRARDSNSPLHF. In DNA form, the CDR3 reads TGTGCCACCAGCAGAGCACGGGACAGTAATTCACCCCTCCACTTT. Filled out from reference TRBV15 and TRBJ1-6, the complete variable domain reads DAMVIQNPRYQVTQFGKPVTLSCSQTLNHNVMYWYQQKSSQAPKLLFHYYDKDFNNEADTPDNFQSRRPNTSFCFLDIRSPGLGDTAMYLCATSRARDSNSPLHFGNGTRLTVT.

The chain recombines TRBV5-5 with TRBJ2-7; no firm D call. The germline V gene encodes CDR1 SGHKS and CDR2 YYEKEE (reference sequence). V was pared by 4 bases and J by 0 bases, with 8 bases between. The CDR3 consists of 13 residues. The CDR3 nucleotides are TGTGCCAGCAGCGAAGCTCTCTCCTACGAGCAGTACTTC. Amino acid sequence: CASSEALSYEQYF.

This rearrangement joins TRBV29-1 to TRBJ1-3, with 9 bases lining up with TRBD1. With 4 bases clipped from V and 0 bases from J, the junction kept 13 bases outside the gene matches. Germline CDR1 SQVTM, CDR2 ANQGSEA. This CDR3 is built from 18 residues. The CDR3 sequence: CSVAGTGPGGYSGNTIYF. CDR3 coding DNA: TGCAGCGTTGCAGGGACAGGGCCCGGGGGTTACTCTGGAAACACCATATATTTT. The full variable domain, completed using reference TRBV29-1 and TRBJ1-3, is SAVISQKPSRDICQRGTSLTIQCQVDSQVTMMFWYRQQPGQSLTLIATANQGSEATYESGFVIDKFPISRPNLTFSTLTVSNMSPEDSSIYLCSVAGTGPGGYSGNTIYFGEGSWLTVV.

The genes are TRBV6-6 and TRBJ2-7, with D perhaps TRBD1 (6 bases). The ends were cut back, 6 bases at V and 2 bases at J, with 14 bases in the middle. From germline, CDR1 is MNHNY and CDR2 SVGAGI (reference sequence). The CDR3 contains 14 residues. The DNA of the CDR3 is TGTGCCAGCAGGAATCGACAGGCGACCTACGAGCAGTACTTC. Protein product: CASRNRQATYEQYF.

This clone was detected a few times. The CDR3 loop reads CASSTKSGNTIYF. For the CDR3, the DNA is TGTGCCAGTAGTACAAAATCTGGAAACACCATATATTTT. The chain recombines TRBV19 with TRBJ1-3; D gene unclear. V gave up 4 bases and J gave up 1 base, with 5 bases separating them. Germline V gene sequence: CDR1 LNHDA, CDR2 SQIVND (reference sequence). This CDR3 region has 13 residues.

This chain links TRBV18 with TRBJ2-1; D possibly corresponds to TRBD1 (5 bases). The CDR3 runs to 13 residues. The germline gives CDR1 KGHSH, CDR2 LQKENI. V was shortened by 3 bases and J by 5 bases, with 8 bases between the two germline ends. CDR3 in DNA: TGTGCCAGCTCACCGGGGCGCCACAATGAGCAGTTCTTC. It translates to CASSPGRHNEQFF.

The J gene is TRBJ2-1, the V gene TRBV4-1; 12 bases are shared with TRBD2. Germline trimming cut 6 bases from V and 6 bases from J; bases unmatched to any gene: 6. The germline gives CDR1 MGHRA, CDR2 YSYEKL. CDR3 size: 15 residues. The DNA for the CDR3 is TGCGCCAGCAGGCTAGCGGGGGGGATGGGCAATGAGCAGTTCTTC. This encodes CASRLAGGMGNEQFF.

This chain links TRBV6-5 with TRBJ1-1; D possibly corresponds to TRBD1 (6 bases). This CDR3 has 14 residues. CDR1 and CDR2 from the germline V gene are MNHEY and SVGAGI. The V end lost 6 bases, the J end lost 8 bases, and 19 bases lay between the germline ends. Here the CDR3 DNA reads TGTGCCAGCAGGGAGGACAGCTTGGTGGCCGAAGCTTTCTTT. Its translation: CASREDSLVAEAFF.